A single sample gave rise to the 5 T cell receptor beta chains below, sequenced in a study of identical twins. TCRdb re-called the 5' RACE reads through MiXCR, storing one row per CDR3 protein. The sample shows about 340,000 distinct CDR3 sequences, approximately 10% of them seen only once. Input material: naive T cells sorted from blood. The receptors come from a woman aged 45-65 years in good health.

This clonotype showed up many times. The CDR3 protein is CASSPGFDSGELFF. In DNA form, the CDR3 reads TGTGCCAGCAGTCCCGGGTTTGATTCCGGGGAGCTGTTTTTT. This chain joins TRBV12-3 or TRBV12-4 and TRBJ2-2; D gene unclear. The CDR3 runs 14 residues. Trimming removed 5 bases at V and 6 bases at J, with 13 bases between.

The chain recombines TRBV30 with TRBJ1-2; 7 nucleotides line up with TRBD1. This CDR3 spans 13 amino acids. With 3 bases clipped from V and 2 bases from J, the junction kept 3 bases outside the gene matches. Germline V gene data show CDR1 as GTSNPN and CDR2 as SVGIG (reference sequence). The CDR3 protein is CAWRFRGNYGYTF. In DNA form, the CDR3 reads TGTGCCTGGAGATTCAGGGGGAACTATGGCTACACCTTC. Looking up the rest from reference TRBV30 and TRBJ1-2 gives the full variable domain: SQTIHQWPATLVQPVGSPLSLECTVEGTSNPNLYWYRQAAGRGLQLLFYSVGIGQISSEVPQNLSASRPQDRQFILSSKKLLLSDSGFYLCAWRFRGNYGYTFGSGTRLTVV.

In this sample, this clonotype turned up a few times. The chain is built from TRBV20-1 and TRBJ1-2, with D tentatively TRBD1 (6 bases). V gave up 5 bases and J gave up 5 bases, with 15 bases separating them. The CDR3 spans 13 residues. CDR1 DFQATT and CDR2 SNEGSKA come from the germline V gene (reference sequence). The CDR3 here is CSAGRDTVYGYTF. CDR3 nucleotides: TGCAGTGCTGGCCGGGACACTGTATATGGCTACACCTTC.

This clonotype occurred a few times. The rearrangement joins TRBV7-6 to TRBJ2-1; 11 bases are a match to TRBD2. The germline V gene has CDR1 SGHVS and CDR2 FNYEAQ. The CDR3 length is 17 residues. After removal of 3 bases from V and 3 bases from J, the junction contained 7 bases not matched to a gene. CDR3: CASSFKTGTSGYNEQFF. CDR3 nucleotides: TGTGCCAGCAGCTTTAAGACCGGGACTAGCGGCTACAATGAGCAGTTCTTC.

In this sample, this clonotype turned up many times. The chain couples TRBV6-5 to TRBJ2-3, with D unresolved. Trimming pared 8 bases from V and 2 bases from J, leaving 8 bases between. Germline CDR1 reads MNHEY; CDR2 reads SVGAGI. The CDR3 runs to 12 residues. The CDR3 protein is CASGRSTDTQYF. The CDR3 DNA reads as TGTGCCAGCGGACGGTCCACAGATACGCAGTATTTT.